The 24 T cell receptor beta chains listed next were all sequenced from one sample in a study of T cells in Graves' hyperthyroidism and ophthalmopathy. Amplification yielded TCR beta CDR3 regions, with RNA transcripts as the source. TCR CDR3 regions were first amplified by RT-PCR with HTBI primers. Using its own MiXCR run on the multiplex PCR reads, TCRdb lists one record per CDR3 protein. The sample yields about 210,000 distinct CDR3 sequences, roughly 15% seen once. The specimen sequenced was blood. These receptors were taken from a middle-aged man with Graves' hyperthyroidism.

A single count supports this clonotype. The rearrangement links TRBV19 to TRBJ1-6, with a weak D call TRBD1 (5 bases). The length of the CDR3 is 15 residues. Germline lookup yields CDR1 LNHDA and CDR2 SQIVND (reference sequence). V was cut by 3 bases and J by 4 bases, with 10 bases left in between. CDR3 in DNA: TGTGCCAGTAGTATGGGGACGGAGTATAATTCACCCCTCCACTTT. It codes for CASSMGTEYNSPLHF.

This clonotype turned up a few times. The V gene is TRBV6-1, the J gene TRBJ1-1; 7 bases are shared with TRBD1. This CDR3 has 11 residues. Looked up from germline, CDR1 is MNHNS and CDR2 is SASEGT. The CDR3 loop is CVTGENTEAFF. The CDR3 nucleotides are TGTGTTACAGGGGAGAACACTGAAGCTTTCTTT.

This clonotype has ten or more counts. This chain joins TRBV27 and TRBJ1-5; TRBD1 agrees at 7 bases. V shed 7 bases and J 0 bases; nucleotides not matched to a gene: 12. Germline loops: CDR1 MNHEY, CDR2 SMNVEV (reference sequence). The CDR3 consists of 17 residues. For the CDR3, the DNA is TGTGCCAGCAATTTTGGGGACAGACAGTATAGCAATCAGCCCCAGCATTTT. As protein: CASNFGDRQYSNQPQHF.

V gene TRBV11-3 combines with J gene TRBJ2-3; TRBD2 aligns across 10 bases. The CDR3 spans 17 residues. V lost 5 bases, J lost 5 bases, and 13 bases stayed unmatched. Germline V gene lookup returns CDR1 SGHNT and CDR2 YENEEA. The CDR3 DNA reads TGTGCCAGCAGCCCCAGAGTGGCTAGCGGGAGCCTAGATACGCAGTATTTT. It is translated as CASSPRVASGSLDTQYF.

This clonotype was seen a handful of times. The gene calls are TRBV10-2 and TRBJ2-3, with D unclear. The CDR3 covers 15 residues. V was clipped by 3 bases and J by 6 bases, with 16 bases between them. CDR1 WSHSY and CDR2 SAAADI come from the germline V gene. This chain's CDR3 is CASSEHSLSSDTQYF. In DNA form, the CDR3 reads TGCGCCAGCAGTGAACACTCCCTTTCGTCCGATACGCAGTATTTT.

This clonotype was picked up a small number of times. The chain links TRBV18 to TRBJ2-2, with no clear D. CDR3 length: 16 residues. Trimming pared 6 bases from V and 1 base from J, leaving 15 bases between. Germline lookup yields CDR1 KGHSH and CDR2 LQKENI. CDR3 sequence (DNA): TGTGCCAGCTCGCCCGATGCATGGGGGAACACCGGGGAGCTGTTTTTT. Amino acid sequence: CASSPDAWGNTGELFF.

The chain has TRBV28 and TRBJ2-3; 9 bases align to TRBD1. The CDR3 runs 16 residues. The J segment lost 3 bases and the V segment lost 4 bases, leaving 8 bases of the junction unmatched. Germline CDR1 and CDR2: MDHEN and SYDVKM. The CDR3 coding sequence is TGTGCCAGCAGTTACGACCGGGACAGGGAAACAGATACGCAGTATTTT. It encodes CASSYDRDRETDTQYF.

This clonotype was observed at least ten times. V and J are TRBV11-2 and TRBJ2-1; 8 nucleotides agree with TRBD1. Per germline, CDR1 SGHAT and CDR2 FQNNGV. J lost 7 bases, V lost 5 bases, and 7 bases had no gene match. The CDR3 has 14 residues. For the CDR3, the DNA is TGTGCCAGCAGCCCGGACAGGGCAGTAAATGAGCAGTTCTTC. As protein: CASSPDRAVNEQFF.

In this sample, this clonotype turned up a few times. The rearrangement links TRBV28 to TRBJ1-1; 8 bases fit TRBD1. The CDR3 has 13 amino acids. Germline V gives CDR1 MDHEN, CDR2 SYDVKM. The junction had 7 bases not matched to a gene; V was cut back by 7 bases and J by 6 bases. The CDR3 bases are TGTGCCAGCAACACGGACAGGGCCGCTGAAGCTTTCTTT. Residues: CASNTDRAAEAFF. Variable domain in full (rest from reference TRBV28 and TRBJ1-1): DVKVTQSSRYLVKRTGEKVFLECVQDMDHENMFWYRQDPGLGLRLIYFSYDVKMKEKGDIPEGYSVSREKKERFSLILESASTNQTSMYLCASNTDRAAEAFFGQGTRLTVV.

Many counts were recorded for this clonotype. The J gene is TRBJ1-2, the V gene TRBV7-2; 11 bases align to TRBD1. Germline values: CDR1 SGHTA, CDR2 FQGNSA. This CDR3 contains 14 residues. The V segment lost 4 bases and the J segment 6 bases; nucleotides outside the gene matches: 4. The CDR3 reads CASSSGDRGNGYTF. As DNA, the CDR3 is TGTGCCAGCAGCTCGGGGGACAGGGGGAATGGCTACACCTTC.

In its sample, this clonotype was seen once. A much larger clone lies a single base off, so this may be a read error. The rearrangement links TRBV28 to TRBJ2-3; 7 bases map to TRBD2. The J segment lost 4 bases and the V segment lost 7 bases, leaving 11 bases of the junction unmatched. CDR3 length equals 15 residues. Germline loops: CDR1 MDHEN, CDR2 SYDVKM. CDR3 region: CASIGGRTPADTQYF. CDR3 in DNA: TGTGCCAGCATTGGCGGGAGAACCCCGGCAGATACGCAGTATTTT.

Details on this clonotype: A much larger clone is a single base away; this may be a read error. This chain uses TRBV12-3 or TRBV12-4 with TRBJ2-1; no clear D gene. V lost 3 bases and J 5 bases, leaving 14 bases between the germline ends. The CDR3 extends over 15 amino acids. The CDR3 protein is CASSFRLKKNNEQFF. CDR3 in DNA: TGTGCCAGCAGTTTTCGTCTAAAAAAAAACAATGAGCAGTTCTTC.

This clonotype was seen at least ten times. This chain connects TRBV12-3 or TRBV12-4 to TRBJ1-1, with D possibly matching TRBD1 (5 bases). With 3 bases removed from V and 3 bases from J, the gap between germline ends came to 11 bases. This CDR3 is 14 amino acids long. The CDR3 loop reads CASSFKGRYTEAFF. For the CDR3, the DNA is TGTGCCAGCAGTTTTAAGGGGCGGTACACTGAAGCTTTCTTT.

This clonotype was recorded many times. CDR3 DNA: TGTGCCAGCAGTGAAGCAACAGAAGAGACCCAGTACTTC. Translating it yields CASSEATEETQYF. This sequence joins TRBV6-1 and TRBJ2-5; D uncertain. The CDR3 extends over 13 amino acids. Germline V lookup: CDR1 MNHNS, CDR2 SASEGT. V dropped 0 bases and J dropped 3 bases, with 5 bases sitting between them.

This clonotype was counted ten times or more. The rearrangement uses TRBV11-3 and TRBJ2-7; TRBD2 agrees at 10 bases. The germline V gene has CDR1 SGHNT and CDR2 YENEEA. This CDR3 has 15 residues. J was trimmed by 3 bases and V by 4 bases; bases with no gene match: 6. The CDR3 loop reads CASSSGLADHYEQYF. The DNA for the CDR3 is TGTGCCAGCAGCTCAGGACTAGCGGACCACTACGAGCAGTACTTC.

This clonotype was detected many times. The chain links TRBV20-1 to TRBJ2-3, with 8 bases matching TRBD2. V was pared by 6 bases and J by 4 bases, with 12 bases of the junction left unmatched. This CDR3 is built from 15 residues. Germline lookup yields CDR1 DFQATT and CDR2 SNEGSKA (reference sequence). This chain's CDR3 is CSALEAAGESDTQYF. The CDR3 DNA follows: TGCAGTGCCCTGGAAGCAGCGGGAGAGTCAGATACGCAGTATTTT.

This clonotype has at least ten counts. CDR3 DNA sequence: TGCGCCAGCAGTTATGACTACTATGGCTACACCTTC. Translated, it gives CASSYDYYGYTF. This chain uses TRBV5-1 with TRBJ1-2; D is uncertain. V lost 5 bases and J lost 3, with 8 bases in between. The CDR3 consists of 12 residues. The germline V gene encodes CDR1 SGHRS and CDR2 YFSETQ. The whole variable domain, remainder taken from reference TRBV5-1 and TRBJ1-2, is KAGVTQTPRYLIKTRGQQVTLSCSPISGHRSVSWYQQTPGQGLQFLFEYFSETQRNKGNFPGRFSGRQFSNSRSEMNVSTLELGDSALYLCASSYDYYGYTFGSGTRLTVV.

The chain employs TRBV20-1 and TRBJ2-7, with D uncertain. V was clipped by 4 bases and J by 0 bases, with 13 bases between them. The CDR3 extends over 14 amino acids. Germline V CDR1 and CDR2: DFQATT, SNEGSKA (reference sequence). The DNA for the CDR3 is TGCAGTGCTACTCACCATACCAACTCCTACGAGCAGTACTTC. As protein: CSATHHTNSYEQYF.

This clonotype was detected many times. V and J are TRBV6-5 and TRBJ1-5; D may be TRBD1 (5 bases). The CDR3 has 17 residues. CDR1 and CDR2 (germline): MNHEY, SVGAGI. Trimming took 0 bases from V and 1 from J, leaving 13 bases between them. CDR3 DNA: TGTGCCAGCAGTTACTCGGGGCAGGGCCAGAGCAATCAGCCCCAGCATTTT. The encoded protein is CASSYSGQGQSNQPQHF.

This chain uses TRBV28 with TRBJ2-3; no reliable D call. CDR1 and CDR2 (germline): MDHEN, SYDVKM. V was cut by 5 bases and J by 3 bases, with 9 bases left in between. The CDR3 loop spans 13 amino acids. The CDR3 spells CASSEVETDTQYF. The CDR3 DNA follows: TGTGCCAGCAGTGAGGTAGAAACAGATACGCAGTATTTT. Filled out from reference TRBV28 and TRBJ2-3, the complete variable domain reads DVKVTQSSRYLVKRTGEKVFLECVQDMDHENMFWYRQDPGLGLRLIYFSYDVKMKEKGDIPEGYSVSREKKERFSLILESASTNQTSMYLCASSEVETDTQYFGPGTRLTVL.

This clonotype was seen just once. A clone one base away is much larger, so this may be a read error. This chain links TRBV11-2 with TRBJ2-7; D is unresolved. Germline-derived CDR1 and CDR2 are SGHAT and FQNNGV. Trimming took off 4 bases at V and 2 bases at J, with 15 bases between the two ends. The CDR3 runs to 15 residues. The DNA for the CDR3 is TGTGCCAGCAGCTCGCAGGCCAACCGAACCTACGAGCAGTACTTC. Amino acids: CASSSQANRTYEQYF.

The table lists this clonotype with a few counts. CDR3 in DNA: TGTGCCAGGAGACAGGGACCGGCCACTGAAGCTTTCTTT. Amino acids: CARRQGPATEAFF. The rearrangement joins TRBV5-5 to TRBJ1-1; 7 nucleotides match TRBD1. Germline CDR1 is SGHKS and CDR2 is YYEKEE (reference sequence). This CDR3 region has 13 residues. The V and J ends lost 8 bases and 4 bases, in that order; junction bases with no gene match: 8.

The chain carries TRBV7-9 and TRBJ2-4, with D possibly matching TRBD1 (6 bases). CDR1 is SEHNR and CDR2 is FQNEAQ in the germline V gene (reference sequence). Trimming shortened V by 4 bases and J by 8 bases, and 18 bases separated the two germline ends. This CDR3 comprises 15 residues. The CDR3 reads CASSSPDSPGDIQYF. For the CDR3, the DNA is TGTGCCAGCAGCTCGCCTGACAGCCCAGGGGACATTCAGTACTTC. The variable domain in full, completed from reference TRBV7-9 and TRBJ2-4, reads DTGVSQNPRHKITKRGQNVTFRCDPISEHNRLYWYRQTLGQGPEFLTYFQNEAQLEKSRLLSDRFSAERPKGSFSTLEIQRTEQGDSAMYLCASSSPDSPGDIQYFGAGTRLSVL.

The table lists this clonotype with a few counts. The rearrangement joins TRBV5-6 to TRBJ1-4; D perhaps matches TRBD1 (5 bases). Trimming pared 4 bases from V and 0 bases from J, leaving 13 bases between. The CDR3 length is 16 residues. Germline-derived CDR1 and CDR2 are SGHDT and YYEEEE. For the CDR3, the DNA is TGTGCCAGCAGCCCGAGACAGAGAACAACTAATGAAAAACTGTTTTTT. Encoded protein: CASSPRQRTTNEKLFF.